The 16 T cell receptor beta chains listed next were all sequenced from one sample in a study of lymphopenia after photon versus proton radiotherapy. Sequencing was performed with immunoSEQ multiplex PCR; in TCRdb, only in-frame clones are kept and a portion is missing. This table has approximately 66,000 clones, around 86% appearing once. The sample in question was peripheral blood, obtained from a patient treated with photon-based radiotherapy. The receptors originated from a man aged 40-50 years with gastric cancer.

The CDR3 bases are TGTGCCAGCAGTTACTCAGCAGGGGGCGCTTACAATGAGCAGTTCTTC. It is translated as CASSYSAGGAYNEQFF. The chain has TRBV6-5 and TRBJ2-1, with 8 nucleotides matching TRBD1. Germline trimming cut 0 bases from V and 4 bases from J; bases unmatched to any gene: 5. The CDR3 has 16 residues. Germline V lookup: CDR1 MNHEY, CDR2 SVGAGI.

The chain has TRBV18 and TRBJ2-7, with TRBD1 identical over 8 bases. Germline V gene data show CDR1 as KGHSH and CDR2 as LQKENI. The CDR3 is 17 residues long. V was pared by 0 bases and J by 5 bases, with 12 bases of the junction left unmatched. The CDR3 spells CASSPPRNTGGEDEQYF. In nucleotides, the CDR3 is TGTGCCAGCTCACCACCGCGGAACACAGGGGGTGAGGACGAGCAGTACTTC.

V gene TRBV5-1 combines with J gene TRBJ2-5, with TRBD2 as a possible D gene (7 bases). The CDR3 is 12 residues long. With 4 bases removed from V and 7 bases from J, the gap between germline ends came to 11 bases. Germline V gene lookup returns CDR1 SGHRS and CDR2 YFSETQ. CDR3 sequence: CASSERGGTQYF. CDR3 DNA: TGCGCCAGCAGCGAAAGGGGGGGGACCCAGTACTTC.

The chain recombines TRBV6-5 with TRBJ1-5; the D is unclear. The CDR3 runs to 12 residues. V was cut by 8 bases and J by 2 bases, with 7 bases left in between. The germline V gene has CDR1 MNHEY and CDR2 SVGAGI. Here the CDR3 reads CASRGGNQPQHF. CDR3 DNA sequence: TGTGCCAGCCGCGGAGGCAATCAGCCCCAGCATTTT.

CDR3: CASSITGSNYGYTF. The CDR3 DNA reads as TGTGCCAGTAGTATTACGGGCTCTAACTATGGCTACACCTTC. The chain uses TRBV19 and TRBJ1-2; no firm D call. The CDR3 runs 14 residues. V lost 3 bases, J lost 0 bases, and 8 bases lay in between. Germline lookup yields CDR1 LNHDA and CDR2 SQIVND (reference sequence).

The V call is TRBV29-1, the J call TRBJ2-1; 9 bases map to TRBD1. The CDR3 covers 18 residues. The germline gives CDR1 SQVTM, CDR2 ANQGSEA. V lost 4 bases, J lost 0 bases, and 13 bases stayed unmatched. Written as DNA, the CDR3 is TGCAGCGTTGTTTTGCCGCCGACAGGGGGTGACTCCTACAATGAGCAGTTCTTC. Translated, it gives CSVVLPPTGGDSYNEQFF.

This chain joins TRBV9 and TRBJ2-3; D is possibly TRBD1 (6 bases). Germline V gene sequence: CDR1 SGDLS, CDR2 YYNGEE. Deletions cut 4 bases from V and 6 bases from J, with 12 bases between. The CDR3 extends over 13 amino acids. The CDR3 loop is CASSRQVSDTQYF. CDR3 sequence (DNA): TGTGCCAGCAGCAGACAGGTTTCGGATACGCAGTATTTT.

The chain is built from TRBV20-1 and TRBJ2-3; the D is unclear. Germline V CDR1 and CDR2: DFQATT, SNEGSKA (reference sequence). Trimming removed 4 bases from V and 1 base from J, with 3 bases in between. The CDR3 totals 11 residues. CDR3 amino acids: CSAMGTDTQYF. The CDR3 DNA reads as TGCAGTGCTATGGGCACAGATACGCAGTATTTT.

This clone was detected only a few times. This chain connects TRBV29-1 to TRBJ1-3; 7 bases fit TRBD1. J was trimmed by 2 bases and V by 5 bases; bases with no gene match: 6. Germline CDR1 and CDR2: SQVTM and ANQGSEA. CDR3 length equals 14 residues. CDR3 bases: TGCAGCGTTAACAGGGGATCGACTGGAAACACCATATATTTT. Encoded protein: CSVNRGSTGNTIYF.

V usage is TRBV2 and J usage is TRBJ1-5, with 10 bases identical to TRBD1. Germline V lookup: CDR1 SNHLY, CDR2 FYNNEI. The CDR3 has 14 amino acids. With V trimmed by 5 bases and J by 11 bases, 9 bases remained unmatched. As DNA, the CDR3 is TGTGCCAGCAGTCCGGGACAGGGGATAGGGGCCCAGCATTTT. Residues: CASSPGQGIGAQHF.

V usage is TRBV19 and J usage is TRBJ1-1; D not certain. This CDR3 contains 13 residues. Germline V gives CDR1 LNHDA, CDR2 SQIVND (reference sequence). V gave up 5 bases and J gave up 1 base, with 8 bases separating them. The CDR3 DNA is TGTGCCAGTAGTGGGCAGGCGAACACTGAAGCTTTCTTT. Translation gives CASSGQANTEAFF.

This chain links TRBV19 with TRBJ1-2; D not resolved. This CDR3 is 13 amino acids long. Between the trimmed V and J ends, which lost 8 bases and 5 bases, there was a span of 15 bases. Germline lookup yields CDR1 LNHDA and CDR2 SQIVND (reference sequence). The CDR3 sequence: CASRTLSGYGYTF. In DNA form, the CDR3 reads TGTGCCAGTCGGACCCTAAGCGGATATGGCTACACCTTC.

The chain uses TRBV7-2 and TRBJ1-3; a weak D match, TRBD1 (5 bases). Trimming left V 2 bases short and J 3 bases short, with 8 bases between. The CDR3 consists of 14 residues. Germline values: CDR1 SGHTA, CDR2 FQGNSA. The DNA for the CDR3 is TGTGCCAGCAGCTTAAGTCAGGGTGGAAACACCATATATTTT. Translated: CASSLSQGGNTIYF.

The chain recombines TRBV30 with TRBJ1-4, with a tentative D call TRBD1 (6 bases). CDR1 is GTSNPN and CDR2 is SVGIG in the germline V gene (reference sequence). The CDR3 loop spans 12 amino acids. The V end was cut by 3 bases, the J end by 8 bases, with 10 bases between. CDR3 coding DNA: TGTGCCTGGAGCATTGACAGGGAAAAACTGTTTTTT. Translated, it gives CAWSIDREKLFF. Filled out from reference TRBV30 and TRBJ1-4, the complete variable domain reads SQTIHQWPATLVQPVGSPLSLECTVEGTSNPNLYWYRQAAGRGLQLLFYSVGIGQISSEVPQNLSASRPQDRQFILSSKKLLLSDSGFYLCAWSIDREKLFFGSGTQLSVL.

The chain is built from TRBV5-5 and TRBJ2-7, with TRBD1 matching over 9 bases. This CDR3 comprises 14 residues. Germline V gives CDR1 SGHKS, CDR2 YYEKEE (reference sequence). Unmatched junction bases numbered 7, after V lost 4 bases and J lost 5 bases. The CDR3 loop reads CASSTGQGVDEQYF. In DNA, the CDR3 is TGTGCCAGCAGCACGGGACAGGGTGTCGACGAGCAGTACTTC. Drawing the rest from reference TRBV5-5 and TRBJ2-7, the complete variable domain is DAGVTQSPTHLIKTRGQQVTLRCSPISGHKSVSWYQQVLGQGPQFIFQYYEKEERGRGNFPDRFSARQFPNYSSELNVNALLLGDSALYLCASSTGQGVDEQYFGPGTRLTVT.

The V gene is TRBV4-1, the J gene TRBJ2-1; D gene unclear. The CDR3 is made up of 15 amino acids. Between the trimmed V and J ends, which lost 4 bases and 8 bases, there was a span of 18 bases. Per the germline V gene, CDR1 is MGHRA and CDR2 is YSYEKL. CDR3 protein: CASSPRVLAVDEQFF. DNA for the CDR3: TGCGCCAGCAGCCCCCGGGTCTTGGCCGTCGATGAGCAGTTCTTC.